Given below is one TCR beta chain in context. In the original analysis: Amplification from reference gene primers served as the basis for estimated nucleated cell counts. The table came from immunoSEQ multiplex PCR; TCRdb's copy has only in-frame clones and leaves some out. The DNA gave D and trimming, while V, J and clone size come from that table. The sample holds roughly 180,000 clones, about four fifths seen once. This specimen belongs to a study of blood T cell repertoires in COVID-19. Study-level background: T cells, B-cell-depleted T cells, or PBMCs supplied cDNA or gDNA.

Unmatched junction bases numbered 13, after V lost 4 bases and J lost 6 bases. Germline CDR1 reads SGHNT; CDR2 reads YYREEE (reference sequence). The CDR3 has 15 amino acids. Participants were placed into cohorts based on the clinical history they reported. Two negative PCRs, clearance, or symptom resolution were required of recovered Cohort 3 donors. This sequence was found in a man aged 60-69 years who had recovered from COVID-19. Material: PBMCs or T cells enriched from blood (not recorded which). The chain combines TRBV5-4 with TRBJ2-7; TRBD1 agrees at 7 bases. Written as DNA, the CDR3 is TGTGCCAGCAGCAGCAGGGACAGCATGATTGCCGAGCAGTACTTC. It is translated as CASSSRDSMIAEQYF.